The next 32 T cell receptor beta chains were all read from a single sample in a study of cytomegalovirus exposure and HLA in healthy donors. With 60 Vbeta and 13 Jbeta primers, the PCR was carried out. Assay: immunoSEQ multiplex PCR; the TCRdb copy retains only in-frame clones and omits some. Of 200,000 to 250,000 clones in the sample, around 85% were seen once. Sequenced sample: PBMCs. These receptors originate from a girl between 2 and 10 years old in good health and CMV-seronegative.

The chain uses TRBV11-2 and TRBJ1-2; 9 bases fit TRBD1. Germline CDR1 and CDR2: SGHAT and FQNNGV. The CDR3 spans 14 residues. V lost 1 base, J lost 8 bases, and 5 bases stayed unmatched. The CDR3 spells CASSLGTGASGYTF. The DNA of the CDR3 is TGTGCCAGCAGCTTAGGGACAGGGGCCTCGGGCTACACCTTC.

The chain carries TRBV6-1 and TRBJ1-3; D is undetermined. V was shortened by 2 bases and J by 2 bases, with 4 bases between the two germline ends. CDR1 and CDR2 from the germline V gene are MNHNS and SASEGT. The CDR3 is 13 residues long. In DNA form, the CDR3 reads TGTGCCAGCAGTGAACAAACTGGAAACACCATATATTTT. Protein: CASSEQTGNTIYF.

This clone appeared a few times. The chain carries TRBV9 and TRBJ2-2; tentative D call: TRBD1 (6 bases). This CDR3 spans 16 amino acids. Germline V gene data show CDR1 as SGDLS and CDR2 as YYNGEE. The V gene lost 1 base and the J gene lost 2 bases, with 12 bases spanning the gap. The CDR3 reads CASSVLGTPNTGELFF. CDR3 DNA sequence: TGTGCCAGCAGCGTACTCGGGACACCTAACACCGGGGAGCTGTTTTTT. Complete variable domain (other parts from reference TRBV9 and TRBJ2-2): DSGVTQTPKHLITATGQRVTLRCSPRSGDLSVYWYQQSLDQGLQFLIQYYNGEERAKGNILERFSAQQFPDLHSELNLSSLELGDSALYFCASSVLGTPNTGELFFGEGSRLTVL.

This clone is a singleton in its sample. V usage is TRBV6-1 and J usage is TRBJ1-2; TRBD1 aligns across 12 bases. Germline V gene data show CDR1 as MNHNS and CDR2 as SASEGT. Trimming removed 6 bases from V and 5 bases from J; junction bases left unmatched: 7. This CDR3 comprises 15 residues. The CDR3 here is CASRGDRGRVYGYTF. The CDR3 region has the DNA TGTGCCAGCAGGGGGGACAGGGGGCGCGTTTATGGCTACACCTTC.

The chain carries TRBV5-1 and TRBJ2-3, with TRBD1 matching over 12 bases. The ends lost 0 bases at V and 8 bases at J; junction bases unmatched: 13. CDR1 SGHRS and CDR2 YFSETQ come from the germline V gene. The CDR3 length is 18 residues. The CDR3 reads CASSLAFGTGGGVGTQYF. CDR3 DNA: TGCGCCAGCAGCTTGGCCTTTGGGACAGGGGGCGGCGTGGGTACGCAGTATTTT.

The V call is TRBV27, the J call TRBJ1-2, with D tentatively TRBD1 (6 bases). V shed 9 bases and J shed 0 bases, with 11 bases lying between them. The CDR3 has 13 amino acids. Germline V gives CDR1 MNHEY, CDR2 SMNVEV (reference sequence). The CDR3 reads CASRGGPNYGYTF. DNA for the CDR3: TGTGCCAGTCGGGGGGGGCCTAACTATGGCTACACCTTC.

The chain employs TRBV6-6 and TRBJ1-1, with D tentatively TRBD1 (6 bases). Trimming pared 2 bases from V and 0 bases from J, leaving 7 bases between. Germline V lookup: CDR1 MNHNY, CDR2 SVGAGI (reference sequence). The CDR3 runs to 14 residues. CDR3: CASSYRTVNTEAFF. The CDR3 DNA reads as TGTGCCAGCAGTTACAGGACAGTGAACACTGAAGCTTTCTTT.

This rearrangement joins TRBV9 to TRBJ2-7, with 8 bases fitting TRBD2. V lost 0 bases and J lost 3; bases outside the gene matches: 8. This CDR3 has 16 amino acids. Germline lookup yields CDR1 SGDLS and CDR2 YYNGEE. In DNA form, the CDR3 reads TGTGCCAGCAGCGTAGGGGACCCGGGACTAGTCTACGAGCAGTACTTC. Translation: CASSVGDPGLVYEQYF.

This chain connects TRBV18 to TRBJ2-7, with D perhaps matching TRBD2 (6 bases). The CDR3 spans 15 residues. Trimming cost V 3 bases and J 3 bases, with 15 bases left between them. From germline, CDR1 is KGHSH and CDR2 LQKENI. In DNA form, the CDR3 reads TGTGCCAGCTCACCGGAGGGAAGGGCTAGCTACGAGCAGTACTTC. Amino acid sequence: CASSPEGRASYEQYF.

This chain joins TRBV5-4 and TRBJ2-1; the match to TRBD2 covers 7 bases. With V trimmed by 3 bases and J by 0 bases, 9 bases remained unmatched. In germline, CDR1 is SGHNT, CDR2 YYREEE (reference sequence). The CDR3 loop spans 17 amino acids. Here the CDR3 DNA reads TGTGCCAGCAGCTCTATTCCGGGACTAAGCTCCTACAATGAGCAGTTCTTC. It encodes CASSSIPGLSSYNEQFF.

Here the CDR3 reads CASSPTGDSNQPQHF. The CDR3 DNA follows: TGTGCCAGCAGCCCGACAGGGGATAGCAATCAGCCCCAGCATTTT. V is TRBV7-2 and J is TRBJ1-5; 8 bases match TRBD1. Trimming at V came to 5 bases and at J to 0 bases, leaving 3 bases not matched to a gene. In germline, CDR1 is SGHTA, CDR2 FQGNSA. The CDR3 is 15 amino acids.

This clone was found a few times. The CDR3 DNA follows: TGTGCCAGCAGCTTAGGTGCGGTGAACACCGGGGAGCTGTTTTTT. Amino acids: CASSLGAVNTGELFF. The genes are TRBV7-9 and TRBJ2-2; D uncertain. Trimming removed 1 base from V and 1 base from J, with 7 bases in between. Germline assignment: CDR1 SEHNR and CDR2 FQNEAQ (reference sequence). This CDR3 has 15 residues.

This clone showed up just a few times. The rearrangement links TRBV19 to TRBJ2-1; 7 positions agree with TRBD2. V dropped 5 bases and J dropped 4; count of bases not matched to a gene: 11. In germline, CDR1 is LNHDA, CDR2 SQIVND (reference sequence). The CDR3 contains 16 residues. The CDR3 spells CASSHPSSGRYNEQFF. The CDR3 DNA reads as TGTGCCAGTAGTCACCCTTCTAGCGGTCGATACAATGAGCAGTTCTTC.

Written as DNA, the CDR3 is TGCGCCAGCAGCAGGACTAGCGGGAGTTTGGGGAATTACAATGAGCAGTTCTTC. Translating it yields CASSRTSGSLGNYNEQFF. The chain combines TRBV5-1 with TRBJ2-1; TRBD2 agrees at 13 bases. This CDR3 contains 18 residues. The ends lost 4 bases at V and 4 bases at J; junction bases unmatched: 11. Germline values: CDR1 SGHRS, CDR2 YFSETQ.

This CDR3 reads CASSPYQGQLGEQYF. The CDR3 coding sequence is TGTGCCAGCTCACCTTATCAGGGACAGCTTGGCGAGCAGTACTTC. The chain is built from TRBV18 and TRBJ2-7, with TRBD1 matching over 7 bases. The CDR3 runs to 15 residues. In germline, CDR1 is KGHSH, CDR2 LQKENI. J lost 6 bases, V lost 3 bases, and 11 bases had no gene match.

The genes are TRBV19 and TRBJ2-7, with D possibly TRBD2 on 5 matching bases. The CDR3 contains 14 residues. Germline V gene sequence: CDR1 LNHDA, CDR2 SQIVND (reference sequence). Trimming left V 4 bases short and J 1 base short, with 11 bases between. CDR3 protein: CASSKDPGSYEQYF. The CDR3 DNA sequence: TGTGCCAGTAGTAAAGATCCGGGGTCCTACGAGCAGTACTTC. The full variable domain, in which reference TRBV19 and TRBJ2-7 provide the parts outside the CDR3, is DGGITQSPKYLFRKEGQNVTLSCEQNLNHDAMYWYRQDPGQGLRLIYYSQIVNDFQKGDIAEGYSVSREKKESFPLTVTSAQKNPTAFYLCASSKDPGSYEQYFGPGTRLTVT.

The CDR3: CASSLYAGGGNSPLHF. Written as DNA, the CDR3 is TGTGCCAGCAGCCTTTACGCAGGCGGGGGGAATTCACCCCTCCACTTT. The chain carries TRBV5-8 and TRBJ1-6; weak D call: TRBD1 (5 bases). With 4 bases removed from V and 7 bases from J, the gap between germline ends came to 18 bases. Germline CDR1 SGHTS, CDR2 YDEGEE. There are 16 residues in the CDR3.

V is TRBV6-6 and J is TRBJ1-2; possibly TRBD1 for D (5 bases). The V gene's germline CDR1 is MNHNY and CDR2 SVGAGI (reference sequence). The CDR3 is 14 residues long. V was pared by 4 bases and J by 4 bases, with 13 bases between. CDR3 DNA sequence: TGTGCCAGCAGTTCTACCCACAGGTCCTATGGCTACACCTTC. Translated: CASSSTHRSYGYTF.

The rearrangement links TRBV6-1 to TRBJ2-2; tentatively, D is TRBD2 (5 bases). CDR1 and CDR2 from the germline V gene are MNHNS and SASEGT. Trimming left V 8 bases short and J 3 bases short, with 16 bases between. This CDR3 is 15 amino acids long. The CDR3 sequence: CASGRLAGHTGELFF. CDR3 nucleotide sequence: TGTGCCAGCGGCCGGCTCGCGGGCCACACCGGGGAGCTGTTTTTT.

The chain carries TRBV27 and TRBJ1-1; no clear D. Germline V gene sequence: CDR1 MNHEY, CDR2 SMNVEV (reference sequence). V lost 4 bases and J 7 bases, leaving 7 bases between the germline ends. This CDR3 has 11 amino acids. The CDR3 reads CASSSGLEAFF. The CDR3 coding sequence is TGTGCCAGCAGTTCGGGTCTTGAAGCTTTCTTT.

This sequence joins TRBV6-1 and TRBJ1-2; 7 bases are shared with TRBD1. Trimming cost V 5 bases and J 4 bases; bases outside gene matches: 10. The CDR3 contains 15 residues. The germline V gene has CDR1 MNHNS and CDR2 SASEGT. CDR3 protein: CASSLQDRRSYGYTF. CDR3 nucleotide sequence: TGTGCCAGCAGTTTACAGGACAGGCGCTCCTATGGCTACACCTTC.

This chain links TRBV7-9 with TRBJ1-4; TRBD1 matches at 8 bases. CDR1 and CDR2 (germline): SEHNR, FQNEAQ (reference sequence). The CDR3 runs to 15 residues. V was pared by 5 bases and J by 5 bases, with 7 bases of the junction left unmatched. CDR3 nucleotides: TGTGCCAGCAGCCCCTGGACAGGGCGGAATGAAAAACTGTTTTTT. Its translation is CASSPWTGRNEKLFF.

This clone came up once. The chain couples TRBV5-4 to TRBJ2-2, with TRBD1 matching over 12 bases. Looked up from germline, CDR1 is SGHNT and CDR2 is YYREEE (reference sequence). The CDR3 covers 16 residues. J was trimmed by 4 bases and V by 5 bases; bases with no gene match: 6. The CDR3 DNA reads TGTGCCAGCAGGGCTCCGGGACAGGGGGCCACCGGGGAGCTGTTTTTT. Its protein is CASRAPGQGATGELFF.

This chain joins TRBV18 and TRBJ1-5; a weak D match, TRBD1 (5 bases). V lost 2 bases and J lost 4, with 12 bases in between. The germline gives CDR1 KGHSH, CDR2 LQKENI. This CDR3 region has 15 residues. In DNA, the CDR3 is TGTGCCAGCTCACCATTAGCGGGACTTAATCAGCCCCAGCATTTT. This codes for CASSPLAGLNQPQHF.

The chain links TRBV4-2 to TRBJ2-7, with D possibly being TRBD1 (6 bases). The CDR3 length is 14 residues. The germline V and J ends were trimmed by 4 bases and 3 bases, with 13 bases remaining between them. Looked up from germline, CDR1 is LGHNA and CDR2 is YNFKEQ. CDR3 nucleotides: TGTGCCAGCAGCCCCCCAGGGGAGAACTACGAGCAGTACTTC. It codes for CASSPPGENYEQYF.

In DNA form, the CDR3 reads TGTGCCAGCAGTGAAACAGGGGATAATTCACCCCTCCACTTT. Residues: CASSETGDNSPLHF. The rearrangement joins TRBV6-5 to TRBJ1-6, with 7 bases lining up with TRBD1. CDR1 MNHEY and CDR2 SVGAGI come from the germline V gene. Trimming removed 5 bases from V and 5 bases from J; junction bases left unmatched: 3. The CDR3 covers 14 residues.

This chain connects TRBV5-1 to TRBJ2-7; D is possibly TRBD1 (5 bases). CDR3 size: 14 residues. V shed 0 bases and J shed 4 bases, with 11 bases lying between them. CDR1 and CDR2 from the germline V gene are SGHRS and YFSETQ. CDR3 coding DNA: TGCGCCAGCAGCTTGGAGGTAGGGGTTTACGAGCAGTACTTC. It is translated as CASSLEVGVYEQYF. Based on the CDR3 plus reference TRBV5-1 and TRBJ2-7, the full variable domain is KAGVTQTPRYLIKTRGQQVTLSCSPISGHRSVSWYQQTPGQGLQFLFEYFSETQRNKGNFPGRFSGRQFSNSRSEMNVSTLELGDSALYLCASSLEVGVYEQYFGPGTRLTVT.

This clone was counted once. V usage is TRBV7-6 and J usage is TRBJ2-3; 7 nucleotides match TRBD1. Trimming cost V 5 bases and J 5 bases; bases outside gene matches: 13. The germline CDR1 and CDR2 sequences are SGHVS and FNYEAQ. The CDR3 contains 16 residues. CDR3 nucleotides: TGTGCCAGCAGCGACGAAAGGGGGCGGGTCGGAGATACGCAGTATTTT. This encodes CASSDERGRVGDTQYF.

V is TRBV2 and J is TRBJ1-1; no clear D. Trimming shortened V by 6 bases and J by 1 base, and 12 bases separated the two germline ends. The CDR3 extends over 14 amino acids. CDR1 and CDR2 from the germline V gene are SNHLY and FYNNEI. CDR3 DNA sequence: TGTGCCAGCAGCGTCGGGTCGGCGAACACTGAAGCTTTCTTT. This encodes CASSVGSANTEAFF.

The CDR3, as DNA: TGTGCCTGGAGTGCGGTTGAAGCTTTCTTT. As protein: CAWSAVEAFF. This chain uses TRBV30 with TRBJ1-1; the D is unclear. Trimming cost V 1 base and J 7 bases, with 4 bases left between them. CDR3 length equals 10 residues. Per the germline V gene, CDR1 is GTSNPN and CDR2 is SVGIG (reference sequence).

The V and J genes are TRBV5-1 and TRBJ2-1; 7 nucleotides agree with TRBD2. Trimming took 2 bases from V and 7 from J; bases not matched to a gene: 9. CDR1 is SGHRS, CDR2 YFSETQ, per germline. This CDR3 comprises 15 residues. CDR3: CASSFGGTTPNEQFF. Here the CDR3 DNA reads TGCGCCAGCAGCTTCGGCGGGACTACTCCTAATGAGCAGTTCTTC.

This chain uses TRBV7-6 with TRBJ1-4; D ambiguous. V dropped 1 base and J dropped 8 bases, with 14 bases sitting between them. The CDR3 runs 15 residues. CDR1 is SGHVS and CDR2 is FNYEAQ in the germline V gene. CDR3 amino acids: CASSLEIGLGEKLFF. The CDR3 DNA is TGTGCCAGCAGCTTAGAGATAGGTTTGGGCGAAAAACTGTTTTTT.